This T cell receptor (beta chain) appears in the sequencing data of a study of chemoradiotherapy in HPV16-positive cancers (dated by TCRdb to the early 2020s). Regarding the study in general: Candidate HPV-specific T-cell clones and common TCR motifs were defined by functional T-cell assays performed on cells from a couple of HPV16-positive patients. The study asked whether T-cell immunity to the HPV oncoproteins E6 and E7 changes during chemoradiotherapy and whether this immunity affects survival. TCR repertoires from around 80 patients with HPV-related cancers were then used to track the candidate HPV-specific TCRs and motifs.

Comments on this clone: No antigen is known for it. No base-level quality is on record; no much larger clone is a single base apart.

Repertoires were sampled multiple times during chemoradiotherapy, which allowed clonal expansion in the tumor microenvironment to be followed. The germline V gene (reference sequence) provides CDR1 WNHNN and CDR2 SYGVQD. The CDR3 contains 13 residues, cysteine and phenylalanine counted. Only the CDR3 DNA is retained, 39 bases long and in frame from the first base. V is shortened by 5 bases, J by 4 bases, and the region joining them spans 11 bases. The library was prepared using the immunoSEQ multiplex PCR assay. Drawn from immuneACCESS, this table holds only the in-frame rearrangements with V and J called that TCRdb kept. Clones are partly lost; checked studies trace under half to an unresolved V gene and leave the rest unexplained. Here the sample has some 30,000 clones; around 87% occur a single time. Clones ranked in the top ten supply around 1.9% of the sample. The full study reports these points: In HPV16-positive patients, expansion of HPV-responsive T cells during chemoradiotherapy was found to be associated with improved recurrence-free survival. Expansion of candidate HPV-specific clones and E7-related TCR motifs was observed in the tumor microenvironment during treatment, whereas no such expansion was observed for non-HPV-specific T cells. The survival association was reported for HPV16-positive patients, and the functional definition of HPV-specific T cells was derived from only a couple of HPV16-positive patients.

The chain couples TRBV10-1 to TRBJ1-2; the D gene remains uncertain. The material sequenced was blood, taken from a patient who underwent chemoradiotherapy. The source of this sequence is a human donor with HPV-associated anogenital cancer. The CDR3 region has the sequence CASSLGGSYGYTF. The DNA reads TGCGCCAGCAGTCTGGGAGGGAGCTATGGCTACACCTTC.